The 15 T cell receptor gamma chains given below trace back to one sample, sequenced in a study of γδ T cells in repeated Plasmodium falciparum infection. TCRdb re-called the multiplex PCR reads with CATT. The sample carries 30,000 or so gamma-chain clones, 1.4% to 1.5% recorded once. Vgamma9/Vdelta2+ and Vdelta2-negative gammadelta T cells were flow-sorted from PBMC for bulk sequencing. Sample: gamma-delta T cells from blood. The origin of the receptors is a pool of human donors (malaria-infected and uninfected, not separated).

This clone was counted at least ten times. This sequence is one base from a far larger clone and is likely a read error. This sample includes further DNA sequences coding for the same CDR3. The V and J genes are TRGV9 and TRGJ1 or TRGJ2. Matching the DNA to germline supplied the J gene, which TCRdb does not give. Germline V gene sequence: CDR1 GITISATS, CDR2 ISYDGTV (reference sequence). The CDR3 is 14 residues long. CDR3 DNA sequence: TGTGCTTTGTGGGAGTACCCGAATTATTATAAGAAACTCTTT. It yields the protein CALWEYPNYYKKLF.

The sample holds a few counts of this clone. This likely reflects a read error, since a far larger clone is one base away. This same CDR3 is encoded by further DNA sequences in the sample. The rearrangement links TRGV9 to TRGJP. The J gene is absent in TCRdb and was assigned here via DNA matching to germline. The CDR3 totals 20 residues. Looked up from germline, CDR1 is GITISATS and CDR2 is ISYDGTV (reference sequence). As DNA, the CDR3 is TGTGCCTTGTGGGAGGTCTGGTCTCTATTAGGAGAGTTGGGCAAGAAAATCAAGGTATTT. This translates into CALWEVWSLLGELGKKIKVF.

A word on this clone: This DNA translates differently at residue 10 from the TCRdb protein, which is that of a much larger clone; a read error is likely, and the protein shown is the DNA's own translation. The V call is TRGV4, the J call TRGJ1 or TRGJ2. Since TCRdb gives no J gene, matching the DNA to germline was used here to assign it. CDR3 length: 13 amino acids. CDR1 and CDR2 (germline): EGSTGY, YDSYTSSV. The CDR3 region is CATWDLGFYTKLF. CDR3 bases: TGTGCCACCTGGGATTTAGGATTTTATACGAAACTCTTT.

Judged by abundance, this clone is medium-sized. The chain is built from TRGV3 and TRGJ1 or TRGJ2. The CDR3 totals 14 residues. V shed 0 bases, J shed 4 bases, and the junction held 6 bases outside the gene matches. CDR1 is VTNTFY and CDR2 is YDVSTARD in the germline V gene (reference sequence). The chain's CDR3 is CATWDRPQYYKKLF. DNA for the CDR3: TGTGCCACCTGGGACAGGCCCCAATATTATAAGAAACTCTTT.

Ten or more counts support this clone. The translation of this DNA and the TCRdb protein of a much larger clone differ at residue 7, probably owing to a read error; the protein shown here is translated from the DNA. The rearrangement joins TRGV3 to TRGJ1 or TRGJ2. The J gene, missing from TCRdb, was assigned here through DNA to germline matching. Germline V gene sequence: CDR1 VTNTFY, CDR2 YDVSTARD (reference sequence). The CDR3 covers 13 residues. V lost 6 bases to trimming and J lost 3 bases; unmatched junction nucleotides: 8. As DNA, the CDR3 is TGTGCCACCTGGAGCTCTTGTTATTATAAGAAACTCTTT. It encodes CATWSSCYYKKLF.

This clone has a count of ten or more. One base away lies a much larger clone, so this may be a sequencing read error. This chain uses TRGV2 with TRGJP2. CDR1 is EGSNGY and CDR2 is YDSYNSKV in the germline V gene. This CDR3 region has 13 residues. Trimming removed 6 bases from V and 0 bases from J; junction bases left unmatched: 1. The CDR3 loop reads CATWNSSDWIKTF. The CDR3 coding sequence is TGTGCCACCTGGAATAGTAGTGATTGGATCAAGACGTTT.

This clone appeared a few times. A far larger clone is just one base off, so this is likely a read error. Other DNA sequences within the sample encode an identical CDR3. The chain links TRGV3 to TRGJP2. The J gene was not available in TCRdb and was assigned here by matching the DNA to germline segments. Germline CDR1 reads VTNTFY; CDR2 reads YDVSTARD (reference sequence). The V and J ends lost 0 bases and 6 bases, in that order; junction bases with no gene match: 13. There are 17 residues in the CDR3. The chain's CDR3 is CATWDRPMLVGDWIKTF. DNA of the CDR3: TGTGCCACCTGGGACAGGCCCATGTTAGTTGGTGATTGGATCAAGACGTTT.

In the case of this clone: The protein that TCRdb holds for this DNA derives from a much larger clone and differs from the translated DNA at residue 7, which likely indicates a read error; the protein shown here is translated from the DNA. This chain connects TRGV9 to TRGJ1 or TRGJ2. No J segment appears in TCRdb, so it was assigned here by matching the sequence to germline. From germline, CDR1 is GITISATS and CDR2 ISYDGTV (reference sequence). Trimming took 3 bases from V and 4 from J; bases not matched to a gene: 9. There are 14 residues in the CDR3. CDR3 sequence reads: CALWELPPYYKKLF. CDR3 nucleotide sequence: TGTGCCTTGTGGGAGCTGCCCCCCTATTATAAGAAACTCTTT.

Ten or more counts support this clone. This DNA's translation and the protein TCRdb lists, from a much larger clone, do not match at residue 6, likely due to a read error; the protein shown is translated from the DNA. The V and J genes are TRGV9 and TRGJ1 or TRGJ2. The J gene was not available in TCRdb and was assigned here by matching the DNA to germline segments. Germline CDR1 and CDR2: GITISATS and ISYDGTV (reference sequence). This CDR3 has 15 amino acids. Trimming took 2 bases from V and 5 from J; bases not matched to a gene: 12. The chain's CDR3 is CALWEAPRHHYKKLF. The CDR3 DNA reads TGTGCCTTGTGGGAGGCGCCCCGACATCATTATAAGAAACTCTTT.

This clone was counted between two and nine times. TCRdb attributes to this sequence the protein of a much larger clone, which differs from the DNA translation at residue 4; a read error is likely, and the protein displayed is translated from the DNA. The same CDR3 is also encoded by other DNA sequences in this sample. The chain couples TRGV4 to TRGJ1 or TRGJ2. No J gene is reported in TCRdb; it was inferred here by comparing the DNA with germline. Germline V gene data show CDR1 as EGSTGY and CDR2 as YDSYTSSV. The CDR3 is 13 residues long. In DNA, the CDR3 is TGTGCCACCCGGGATGGGCCTCGGTATAAGAAACTCTTT. It codes for CATRDGPRYKKLF.

This clone was found many times. The TCRdb record carries a much larger clone's protein, which differs from this DNA's translation at residue 11; a read error is the likely cause, and the protein listed here is the DNA translation. This chain uses TRGV9 with TRGJP. The germline CDR1 and CDR2 sequences are GITISATS and ISYDGTV (reference sequence). CDR3 length: 16 residues. The CDR3 bases are TGTGCCTTGTGGGAGGACCAAGAGTTGGGCAATAAAATCAAGGTATTT. Protein product: CALWEDQELGNKIKVF.

This clone was found many times. The mismatch at residue 6 between this DNA's translation and the TCRdb protein of a much larger clone likely reflects a read error; the protein shown is translated from the DNA. The rearrangement links TRGV9 to TRGJ1 or TRGJ2. The J gene, absent from TCRdb, was called here by matching the DNA to germline. This CDR3 is built from 11 residues. Trimming at V came to 2 bases and at J to 12 bases, leaving 7 bases not matched to a gene. CDR1 is GITISATS, CDR2 ISYDGTV, per germline (reference sequence). The CDR3 loop reads CALWEAQGKLF. CDR3 DNA sequence: TGTGCCTTGTGGGAGGCGCAGGGGAAACTCTTT.

This clone has a count of ten or more. The rearrangement links TRGV9 to TRGJ1 or TRGJ2. TCRdb does not report a J gene; here it was assigned by matching the DNA to germline references. Germline V gene lookup returns CDR1 GITISATS and CDR2 ISYDGTV (reference sequence). V was pared by 0 bases and J by 6 bases, with 8 bases of the junction left unmatched. The CDR3 consists of 14 residues. CDR3 nucleotide sequence: TGTGCCTTGTGGGAGGTGTTTATTCGTTATAAGAAACTCTTT. Its protein is CALWEVFIRYKKLF.

This clone was observed at least ten times. The same CDR3 is also encoded by other DNA sequences in this sample. This chain links TRGV3 with TRGJ1 or TRGJ2. Germline values: CDR1 VTNTFY, CDR2 YDVSTARD (reference sequence). CDR3 size: 13 residues. V was pared by 0 bases and J by 7 bases, with 6 bases of the junction left unmatched. CDR3 DNA sequence: TGTGCCACCTGGGACAGGCCTCGATATAAGAAACTCTTT. Encoded protein: CATWDRPRYKKLF.

This clone has more than one count but fewer than ten. The translation of this DNA and the TCRdb protein of a much larger clone differ at residue 4, probably owing to a read error; the protein shown here is translated from the DNA. Different DNA sequences within this sample yield the same CDR3. V usage is TRGV8 and J usage is TRGJ1 or TRGJ2. The J gene comes from matching the DNA to germline here; TCRdb lacks it. CDR1 is VENAVY and CDR2 is YDSYNSRV in the germline V gene. This CDR3 contains 13 residues. The CDR3 DNA is TGTGCCACCAGGGAGCAGGATTATTATAAGAAACTCTTT. It yields the protein CATREQDYYKKLF.